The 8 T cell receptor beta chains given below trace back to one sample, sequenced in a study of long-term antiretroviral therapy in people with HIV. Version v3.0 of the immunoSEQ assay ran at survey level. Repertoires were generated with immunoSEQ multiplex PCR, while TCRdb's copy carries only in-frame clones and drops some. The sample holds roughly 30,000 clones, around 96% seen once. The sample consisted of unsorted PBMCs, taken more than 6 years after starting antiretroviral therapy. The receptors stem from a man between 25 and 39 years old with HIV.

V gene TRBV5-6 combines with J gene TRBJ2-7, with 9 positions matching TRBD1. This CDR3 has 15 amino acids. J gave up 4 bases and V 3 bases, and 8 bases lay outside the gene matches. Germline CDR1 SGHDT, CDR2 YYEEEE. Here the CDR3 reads CASSSWGTGFYEQYF. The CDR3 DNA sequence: TGTGCCAGCAGCTCATGGGGGACAGGGTTTTACGAGCAGTACTTC.

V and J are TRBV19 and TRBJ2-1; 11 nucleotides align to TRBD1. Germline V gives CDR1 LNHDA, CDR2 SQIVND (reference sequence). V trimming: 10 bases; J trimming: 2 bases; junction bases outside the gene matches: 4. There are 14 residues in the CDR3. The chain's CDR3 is CATRDRGAYNEQFF. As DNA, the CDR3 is TGTGCCACCAGGGACAGGGGGGCCTACAATGAGCAGTTCTTC.

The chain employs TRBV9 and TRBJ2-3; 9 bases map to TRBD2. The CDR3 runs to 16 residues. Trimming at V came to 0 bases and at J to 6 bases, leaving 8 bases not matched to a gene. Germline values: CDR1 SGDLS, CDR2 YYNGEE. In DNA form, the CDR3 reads TGTGCCAGCAGCGTAGATCTCCTAGCGGGGATGGATACGCAGTATTTT. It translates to CASSVDLLAGMDTQYF.

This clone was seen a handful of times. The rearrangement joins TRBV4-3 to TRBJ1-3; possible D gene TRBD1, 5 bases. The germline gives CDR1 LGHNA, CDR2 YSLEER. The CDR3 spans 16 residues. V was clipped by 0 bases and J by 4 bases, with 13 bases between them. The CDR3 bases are TGCGCCAGCAGCCAAGATAGATTTGCAGGGGGAAACACCATATATTTT. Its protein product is CASSQDRFAGGNTIYF.

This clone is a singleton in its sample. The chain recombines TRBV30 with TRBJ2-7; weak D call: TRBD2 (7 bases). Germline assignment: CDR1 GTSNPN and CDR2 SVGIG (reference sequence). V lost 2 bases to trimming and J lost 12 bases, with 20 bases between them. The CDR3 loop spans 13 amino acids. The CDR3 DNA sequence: TGTGCCTGGAGTACGATGGGGGGGGACATTCCGTACTTC. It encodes CAWSTMGGDIPYF. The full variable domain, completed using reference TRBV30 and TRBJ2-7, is SQTIHQWPATLVQPVGSPLSLECTVEGTSNPNLYWYRQAAGRGLQLLFYSVGIGQISSEVPQNLSASRPQDRQFILSSKKLLLSDSGFYLCAWSTMGGDIPYFGPGTRLTVT.

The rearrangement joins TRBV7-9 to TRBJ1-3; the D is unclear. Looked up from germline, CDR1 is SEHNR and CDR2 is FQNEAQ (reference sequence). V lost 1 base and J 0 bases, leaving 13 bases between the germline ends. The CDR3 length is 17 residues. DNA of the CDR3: TGTGCCAGCAGCTTAGGACCCCGAGGGCCCTCTGGAAACACCATATATTTT. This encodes CASSLGPRGPSGNTIYF.

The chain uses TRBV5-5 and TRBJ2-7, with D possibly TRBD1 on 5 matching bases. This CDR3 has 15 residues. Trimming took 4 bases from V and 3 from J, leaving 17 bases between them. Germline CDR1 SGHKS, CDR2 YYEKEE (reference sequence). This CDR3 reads CASSPVRSQGYEQYF. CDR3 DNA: TGTGCCAGCAGCCCTGTCCGTTCGCAGGGCTACGAGCAGTACTTC.

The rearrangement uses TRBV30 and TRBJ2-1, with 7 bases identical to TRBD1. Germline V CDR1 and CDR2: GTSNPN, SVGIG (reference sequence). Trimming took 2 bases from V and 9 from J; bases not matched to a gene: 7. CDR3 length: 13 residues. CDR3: CAWSPDRVGEQFF. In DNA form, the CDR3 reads TGTGCCTGGAGTCCCGACAGGGTAGGTGAGCAGTTCTTC. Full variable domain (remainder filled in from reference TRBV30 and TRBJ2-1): SQTIHQWPATLVQPVGSPLSLECTVEGTSNPNLYWYRQAAGRGLQLLFYSVGIGQISSEVPQNLSASRPQDRQFILSSKKLLLSDSGFYLCAWSPDRVGEQFFGPGTRLTVL.